This record covers a single T cell receptor (beta chain). Its matching antigen is unknown. Sequenced by immunoSEQ multiplex PCR; TCRdb stores in-frame clones only, minus some. The sample has approximately 160,000 clones, approximately 86% seen once; the top ten hold about 2.8%. This sample is drawn from a study of T cell responses to AZD1222 COVID-19 vaccine. Whole-study findings and limits: Sampling captured repertoires only after the peak T cell response. Only 5 or 6 people who got AZD1222 tested seropositive at baseline. Among the donors, most were white British and more were female, and clonal diversity was possibly underestimated. Mapped onto spike, vaccine-associated CD4 TCRs spanned it and were dominant at 160-218 and 743-854.

The ends lost 2 bases at V and 2 bases at J; junction bases unmatched: 10. The CDR3 sequence is 17 residues long. The germline V gene has CDR1 SGHDT and CDR2 YYEEEE. The rearrangement uses TRBV5-6 and TRBJ1-1; TRBD1 aligns across 9 bases. This specimen was peripheral blood, taken on day 0 of AZD1222 vaccination. The sequence came from an adult in good health. The DNA of the CDR3 is TGTGCCAGCAGCTTCCTGGGACAGGGTTCGTTAAACACTGAAGCTTTCTTT. Translation: CASSFLGQGSLNTEAFF.